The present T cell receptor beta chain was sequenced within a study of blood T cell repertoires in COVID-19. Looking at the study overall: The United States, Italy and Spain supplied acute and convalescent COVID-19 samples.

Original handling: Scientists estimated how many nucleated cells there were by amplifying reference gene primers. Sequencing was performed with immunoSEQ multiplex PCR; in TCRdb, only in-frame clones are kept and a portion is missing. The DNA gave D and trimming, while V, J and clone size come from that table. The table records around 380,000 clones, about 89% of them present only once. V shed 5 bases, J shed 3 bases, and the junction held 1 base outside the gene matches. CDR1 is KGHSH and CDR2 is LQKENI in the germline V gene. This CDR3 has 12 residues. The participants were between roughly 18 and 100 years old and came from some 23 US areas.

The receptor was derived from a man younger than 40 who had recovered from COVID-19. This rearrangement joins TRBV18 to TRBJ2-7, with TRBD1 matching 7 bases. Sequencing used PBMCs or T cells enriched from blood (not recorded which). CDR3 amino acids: CASSRGHYEQYF. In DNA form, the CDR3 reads TGTGCCAGCTCAAGGGGGCACTACGAGCAGTACTTC.